This entry is about one T cell receptor beta chain. What it binds is not known. Germline V gene data show CDR1 as LNHDA and CDR2 as SQIVND (reference sequence). There are 15 residues in the CDR3. V shed 10 bases and J 1 base; nucleotides not matched to a gene: 7. A single record per CDR3 protein comes from TCRdb applying MiXCR to the reads. The sample contains about 900,000 distinct CDR3 sequences, around 32% of which appear only once. This sample is part of a study of T cell repertoires in cytomegalovirus infection. Across the whole study: HLA-C-restricted CMV epitopes, recently identified, and well-studied HLA-B-restricted ones were used by the study. CMV infection and matching HLA type were both indicated by public TCR beta signatures.

Findings and limits, study-wide: Summed public TCR beta family frequency identified CMV carriers bearing the relevant HLA. HLA-C-restricted CMV-specific TCR beta clonotypes were dominant in the ex vivo response.

The specimen was cultured CD8+ T cells from PBMCs, collected from culture after CMV antigen stimulation. The chain carries TRBV19 and TRBJ2-2, with 9 bases identical to TRBD1. This TCR came from a human donor in good health (CMV status not recorded). Some clones in this sample may be carry-over from other donors' samples. For the CDR3, the DNA is TGTGCCACATATGGACAGGGGAGGAACACCGGGGAGCTGTTTTTT. The encoded protein is CATYGQGRNTGELFF. Complete variable domain (other parts from reference TRBV19 and TRBJ2-2): DGGITQSPKYLFRKEGQNVTLSCEQNLNHDAMYWYRQDPGQGLRLIYYSQIVNDFQKGDIAEGYSVSREKKESFPLTVTSAQKNPTAFYLCATYGQGRNTGELFFGEGSRLTVL.